The 2 T cell receptor beta chains presented below share a single source sample, sequenced in a study of blood T cell repertoires in COVID-19 (TCRdb year 2020). Library preparation employed the immunoSEQ multiplex PCR assay. What TCRdb holds here is the immuneACCESS table cut down to in-frame rearrangements. Part of the clones is not present; checked against another copy, under half of the missing clones reflect an unresolved V gene, and the others are unexplained. This sample comprises approximately 200,000 clones, about 87% of them detected only once. Together, the top ten hold over 1.5% of the sample. The specimen was peripheral blood. These receptors all come from a man aged 70 or older with acute or convalescent COVID-19.

This clone has only one observation. J is TRBJ2-2 and V is TRBV2; 12 bases align to TRBD1. CDR1 SNHLY and CDR2 FYNNEI come from the germline V gene. This CDR3 contains 19 residues. Trimming took 2 bases from V and 5 from J; bases not matched to a gene: 12. Here the CDR3 DNA reads TGTGCCAGCAGTGAAAGGCGGGACAGGGGGCGCCTAGGAACCGGGGAGCTGTTTTTT. It translates to CASSERRDRGRLGTGELFF.

This clone was observed a handful of times. The chain employs TRBV7-2 and TRBJ2-1, with 9 bases that match TRBD2. Trimming cost V 5 bases and J 6 bases; bases outside gene matches: 8. Germline assignment: CDR1 SGHTA and CDR2 FQGNSA. The CDR3 is 15 residues long. CDR3 sequence reads: CASSPSGLASNEQFF. CDR3 bases: TGTGCCAGCAGCCCGTCGGGACTAGCAAGCAATGAGCAGTTCTTC.